Detailed here is one TCR beta chain. The sample originates from a study of blood T cell repertoires in COVID-19. Looking at the study overall: Samples taken during acute and convalescent COVID-19 were collected in the United States, Italy and Spain. Sources were T cells, B-cell-depleted T cells, or PBMCs; the material itself was cDNA or gDNA.

In the original analysis: The authors estimated nucleated cell counts from reference gene primer amplification. Repertoires were generated with immunoSEQ multiplex PCR, while TCRdb's copy carries only in-frame clones and drops some. V and J calls and clone size are those listed in that table; D and trimming were worked out from the DNA. The sample shows over 200,000 clones, 80% to 85% of them seen only once. The CDR3 runs 17 residues. Trimming pared 5 bases from V and 0 bases from J, leaving 18 bases between. Germline V lookup: CDR1 SGHTA, CDR2 FQGNSA. The sequencing sample was made of peripheral blood. The V call is TRBV7-2, the J call TRBJ2-3; perhaps TRBD2 as D (6 bases). The sequence was collected from a human donor in a cohort sampled during active COVID-19. The CDR3 protein is CASSGWGSGLSTDTQYF. As DNA, the CDR3 is TGTGCCAGCAGCGGATGGGGGAGCGGGCTGAGCACAGATACGCAGTATTTT.